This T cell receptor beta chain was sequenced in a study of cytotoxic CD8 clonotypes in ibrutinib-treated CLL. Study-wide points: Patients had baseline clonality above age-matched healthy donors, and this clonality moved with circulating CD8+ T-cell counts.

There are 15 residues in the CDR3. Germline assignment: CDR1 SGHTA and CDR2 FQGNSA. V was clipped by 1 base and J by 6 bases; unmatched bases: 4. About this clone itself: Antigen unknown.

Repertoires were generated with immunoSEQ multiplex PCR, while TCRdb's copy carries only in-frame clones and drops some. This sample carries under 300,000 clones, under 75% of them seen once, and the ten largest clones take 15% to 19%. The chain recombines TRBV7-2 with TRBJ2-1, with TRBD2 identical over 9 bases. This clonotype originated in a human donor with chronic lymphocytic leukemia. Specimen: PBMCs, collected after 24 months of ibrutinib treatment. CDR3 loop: CASSLVSSGVNEQFF. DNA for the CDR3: TGTGCCAGCAGCTTAGTCTCTAGCGGGGTCAATGAGCAGTTCTTC.